Listed below are T cell receptor beta chains from one sample, sequenced in a study of blood T cell repertoires in COVID-19. Using immunoSEQ multiplex PCR, the repertoire was profiled, and TCRdb retains in-frame clones only, with some absent. The repertoire holds 150,000 to 200,000 clones, with 80% to 90% as singletons. Sequenced sample: PBMCs or T cells enriched from blood (not recorded which). The receptors stem from a man in his fifties or sixties who had recovered from COVID-19. The CDR3 runs from the conserved cysteine through the conserved F or W. Each record gives: D gene, clone size, V gene, J gene, CDR3 protein, CDR3 DNA. The D gene is left open where the match is weak. Size tells how often a clone was seen (once, few, many) or the class of an expanded clone, and some rows leave it out.

D gene: NA; clone size: NA; V gene: TRBV11-2; J gene: TRBJ1-5; CDR3 protein: CASSIDTNQPQHF; CDR3 DNA: TGTGCCAGCAGTATCGACACCAATCAGCCCCAGCATTTT
D gene: TRBD1; clone size: few; V gene: TRBV18; J gene: TRBJ1-2; CDR3 protein: CASSQTGGYGYTF; CDR3 DNA: TGTGCCAGCTCGCAGACAGGGGGCTATGGCTACACCTTC
D gene: NA; clone size: once; V gene: TRBV30; J gene: TRBJ1-3; CDR3 protein: CAWGLRNTIYF; CDR3 DNA: TGTGCCTGGGGGCTGCGGAACACCATATATTTT
D gene: NA; clone size: NA; V gene: TRBV6-5; J gene: TRBJ1-5; CDR3 protein: CASSYSWRNQPQHF; CDR3 DNA: TGTGCCAGCAGTTACTCTTGGAGAAATCAGCCCCAGCATTTT
D gene: TRBD1; clone size: NA; V gene: TRBV9; J gene: TRBJ1-1; CDR3 protein: CASSVDFPARGLNTEAFF; CDR3 DNA: TGTGCCAGCAGCGTAGACTTTCCGGCCAGGGGGTTGAACACTGAAGCTTTCTTT
D gene: TRBD1; clone size: NA; V gene: TRBV7-3; J gene: TRBJ2-3; CDR3 protein: CASRTKDREGTDTQYF; CDR3 DNA: TGTGCCAGCAGAACGAAGGACAGGGAGGGCACAGATACGCAGTATTTT
D gene: NA; clone size: NA; V gene: TRBV21-1; J gene: TRBJ1-5; CDR3 protein: CASSKRGQPQHF; CDR3 DNA: TGTGCCAGCAGCAAAAGAGGTCAGCCCCAGCATTTT
D gene: TRBD1; clone size: NA; V gene: TRBV5-1; J gene: TRBJ2-1; CDR3 protein: CASARTGENEQFF; CDR3 DNA: TGCGCCAGCGCCAGGACAGGGGAGAATGAGCAGTTCTTC
D gene: NA; clone size: NA; V gene: TRBV2; J gene: TRBJ2-2; CDR3 protein: CASSMTRGSTGELFF; CDR3 DNA: TGTGCCAGCAGCATGACCCGGGGAAGCACCGGGGAGCTGTTTTTT
D gene: NA; clone size: many; V gene: TRBV7-2; J gene: TRBJ1-2; CDR3 protein: CASSPVGTPGRGDYGYTF; CDR3 DNA: TGTGCCAGCAGCCCCGTAGGGACACCAGGCCGAGGAGACTATGGCTACACCTTC
D gene: NA; clone size: NA; V gene: TRBV5-1; J gene: TRBJ1-4; CDR3 protein: CASSLIGVATNEKLFF; CDR3 DNA: TGCGCCAGCAGCTTGATAGGGGTTGCAACTAATGAAAAACTGTTTTTT
D gene: NA; clone size: NA; V gene: TRBV6-2/TRBV6-3; J gene: TRBJ2-6; CDR3 protein: CASSRARQSSGANVLTF; CDR3 DNA: TGTGCCAGCAGTCGGGCACGACAGTCCTCTGGGGCCAACGTCCTGACTTTC
D gene: TRBD1; clone size: NA; V gene: TRBV6-5; J gene: TRBJ1-1; CDR3 protein: CASRTTGETEAFF; CDR3 DNA: TGTGCCAGCAGGACAACAGGGGAAACTGAAGCTTTCTTT
D gene: NA; clone size: NA; V gene: TRBV7-2; J gene: TRBJ2-7; CDR3 protein: CASSLDQGASYEQYF; CDR3 DNA: TGTGCCAGCAGCTTAGACCAAGGGGCTTCCTACGAGCAGTACTTC
D gene: NA; clone size: NA; V gene: TRBV12-3/TRBV12-4; J gene: TRBJ2-1; CDR3 protein: CAAGLAGVGEQFF; CDR3 DNA: TGTGCCGCGGGGCTAGCCGGCGTCGGGGAGCAGTTCTTC
D gene: NA; clone size: NA; V gene: TRBV20-1; J gene: TRBJ1-2; CDR3 protein: CSASWGGNYGYTF; CDR3 DNA: TGCAGTGCTAGTTGGGGGGGCAACTATGGCTACACCTTC
D gene: NA; clone size: NA; V gene: TRBV5-1; J gene: TRBJ2-7; CDR3 protein: CASSLITGSYEQYF; CDR3 DNA: TGCGCCAGCAGCTTGATTACAGGATCCTACGAGCAGTACTTC
D gene: TRBD2; clone size: few; V gene: TRBV25-1; J gene: TRBJ2-1; CDR3 protein: CASSEFYPGGVTFSEQFF; CDR3 DNA: TGTGCCAGCAGTGAATTCTACCCGGGGGGGGTGACTTTCAGTGAGCAGTTCTTC
D gene: TRBD1; clone size: NA; V gene: TRBV5-1; J gene: TRBJ1-3; CDR3 protein: CASQQGDGNTIYF; CDR3 DNA: TGCGCCAGTCAACAGGGGGATGGAAACACCATATATTTT
D gene: TRBD1; clone size: NA; V gene: TRBV5-1; J gene: TRBJ2-2; CDR3 protein: CASSRTGEFVTGELFF; CDR3 DNA: TGCGCCAGCAGCAGGACAGGGGAATTCGTCACCGGGGAGCTGTTTTTT
D gene: TRBD1; clone size: once; V gene: TRBV3-1/TRBV3-2; J gene: TRBJ2-7; CDR3 protein: CASSHETPGQGYEQYF; CDR3 DNA: TGTGCCAGCAGCCACGAAACTCCGGGACAGGGCTACGAGCAGTACTTC
D gene: NA; clone size: NA; V gene: TRBV6-5; J gene: TRBJ1-1; CDR3 protein: CATLALELNTEAFF; CDR3 DNA: TGTGCCACTCTGGCTCTAGAACTGAACACTGAAGCTTTCTTT
D gene: TRBD1; clone size: NA; V gene: TRBV5-1; J gene: TRBJ1-6; CDR3 protein: CASTEQGAGNSPLHF; CDR3 DNA: TGCGCCAGCACCGAACAGGGGGCGGGTAATTCACCCCTCCACTTT
D gene: TRBD1; clone size: NA; V gene: TRBV23-1; J gene: TRBJ2-7; CDR3 protein: CASSQSRDRGEYEQYF; CDR3 DNA: TGCGCCAGCAGTCAATCCCGGGACAGGGGGGAATACGAGCAGTACTTC
D gene: TRBD1; clone size: NA; V gene: TRBV10-3; J gene: TRBJ2-2; CDR3 protein: CAISESRDRGIGELFF; CDR3 DNA: TGTGCCATCAGTGAGTCCCGGGACAGGGGTATCGGGGAGCTGTTTTTT
D gene: NA; clone size: NA; V gene: TRBV7-9; J gene: TRBJ2-5; CDR3 protein: CASSLAQGQETQYF; CDR3 DNA: TGTGCCAGCAGCCTGGCTCAGGGTCAAGAGACCCAGTACTTC
D gene: TRBD1; clone size: few; V gene: TRBV4-1; J gene: TRBJ1-2; CDR3 protein: CASSFTTGPNGYTF; CDR3 DNA: TGCGCCAGCAGCTTTACGACAGGGCCGAATGGCTACACCTTC
D gene: NA; clone size: NA; V gene: TRBV3-1/TRBV3-2; J gene: TRBJ2-1; CDR3 protein: CASSHPGYNEQFF; CDR3 DNA: TGTGCCAGCAGTCACCCCGGGTACAATGAGCAGTTCTTC
D gene: NA; clone size: NA; V gene: TRBV7-9; J gene: TRBJ1-1; CDR3 protein: CASSLSQLNTEAFF; CDR3 DNA: TGTGCCAGCAGCTTATCACAGTTGAACACTGAAGCTTTCTTT
D gene: NA; clone size: NA; V gene: TRBV7-3; J gene: TRBJ1-5; CDR3 protein: CASSPRPGSNQPQHF; CDR3 DNA: TGTGCCAGCAGCCCGCGTCCGGGTTCGAATCAGCCCCAGCATTTT
D gene: TRBD2; clone size: NA; V gene: TRBV6-1; J gene: TRBJ2-5; CDR3 protein: CASSELIAGGRWRETQYF; CDR3 DNA: TGTGCCAGCAGTGAATTGATCGCGGGGGGCCGGTGGCGAGAGACCCAGTACTTC
D gene: TRBD1; clone size: NA; V gene: TRBV4-2; J gene: TRBJ2-7; CDR3 protein: CASSQDLQGAYEQYF; CDR3 DNA: TGTGCCAGCAGCCAAGATCTACAGGGGGCTTACGAGCAGTACTTC
D gene: TRBD1; clone size: NA; V gene: TRBV6-1; J gene: TRBJ2-3; CDR3 protein: CASSEMDRVGGTDTQYF; CDR3 DNA: TGTGCCAGCAGTGAGATGGACAGGGTCGGAGGCACAGATACGCAGTATTTT
D gene: TRBD2; clone size: NA; V gene: TRBV5-1; J gene: TRBJ2-5; CDR3 protein: CASSDSSGGAETQYF; CDR3 DNA: TGCGCCAGCAGCGACAGTAGCGGGGGGGCCGAGACCCAGTACTTC
D gene: TRBD1; clone size: once; V gene: TRBV3-1/TRBV3-2; J gene: TRBJ2-1; CDR3 protein: CASSAISGTGVYNEQFF; CDR3 DNA: TGTGCCAGCAGCGCTATCTCCGGGACAGGGGTATACAATGAGCAGTTCTTC
D gene: TRBD1; clone size: NA; V gene: TRBV7-2; J gene: TRBJ1-1; CDR3 protein: CASSSDRGKRAFF; CDR3 DNA: TGTGCCAGCAGCTCGGACAGGGGAAAGCGAGCTTTCTTT